A single TCR beta chain is shown here with its context. The CDR3 has 16 amino acids. J was trimmed by 2 bases and V by 4 bases; bases with no gene match: 8. Germline loops: CDR1 KGHDR, CDR2 SFDVKD. Per the authors' pipeline: Quantification of nucleated cells was approximated via reference gene primer amplification. Generated by immunoSEQ multiplex PCR, the TCRdb table keeps only in-frame clones and is missing some. The D gene and trimming were derived from the DNA, and the V and J assignments and clone size from that table. This table holds more than 65,000 clones, approximately 82% found once. This entry is derived from a study of blood T cell repertoires in COVID-19. For the study at large: PBMCs, B-cell-depleted T cells, or T cells were the source of the cDNA or gDNA that made up the material.

The chain carries TRBV24-1 and TRBJ2-3; 7 bases agree with TRBD2. This clonotype was sampled from a woman between 65 and 79 years old with acute or convalescent COVID-19. The sequenced material came from peripheral blood. The CDR3 spells CATSESSGLITDTQYF. For the CDR3, the DNA is TGTGCCACCAGTGAGTCTAGCGGACTAATCACAGATACGCAGTATTTT.